This entry describes one T cell receptor (beta chain). This clone was picked up a small number of times. Its specific antigen is unknown. Base qualities are not recorded, but no much larger clone differs from it by a single base. This sample is drawn from a study of Ad26.COV2.S vaccination and SARS-CoV-2 variants (dated by TCRdb to the early 2020s). With regard to the full study: Donors in the vaccine arm were drawn from COV1001, a phase I-IIa trial of Ad26.COV2.S in healthy adults that was multicentre, randomized, double-blind and placebo-controlled. Dosing of Ad26.COV2.S was intramuscular, at either 5x10^10 or 1x10^11 viral particles, delivered as one shot or as two shots spaced 56 days apart. TCRbeta repertoire sequencing was used to assess the specificity and breadth of SARS-CoV-2-reactive T cell receptors after Ad26.COV2.S vaccination. The TCR-sequenced set comprised around 30 samples: around 20 Ad26.COV2.S vaccine recipients, 5 placebo recipients and 8 SARS-CoV-2 convalescent individuals. Participants in the trial were split at random into five groups of five each, receiving low-dose or high-dose Ad26.COV2.S once or twice, or else placebo on both occasions. Investigators remained blinded to trial group allocation during experiments and outcome assessment.

Taken with the paper, the label for treatment or condition translates to: roughly 20 received Ad26.COV2.S at low or high dose, single or two shots; five or six received placebo; per-sample allocation not given. Repertoires of vaccine and placebo recipients were sequenced from samples taken on day 63 after the first injection. In Cohort 1b, 25 or so adults aged 18-55 years were enrolled at a single site in Boston, USA, between 29 July and 7 August 2020. Ad26.COV2.S was a replication-incompetent adenovirus type 26 vector that expressed a prefusion-stabilized SARS-CoV-2 spike protein derived from the original Wuhan strain. The study at large found these results: The study was not powered to compare responses between vaccine doses or regimens. The authors noted that total T cell responses may have been underestimated by the TCR breadth and depth analyses. Ad26.COV2.S recipients had higher spike-specific TCR breadth than placebo recipients (P = 0.0014). Substantial breadth of spike-specific CD8+ and CD4+ T cell responses was reported after vaccination. Vaccine and placebo recipients had comparable non-spike TCR breadth, which fits with the vaccine containing only spike.

TCRbeta CDR3 regions were sequenced with the immunoSEQ Assay. After extraction, genomic DNA underwent amplification by bias-controlled multiplex PCR, followed by high-throughput sequencing. The published analysis was carried out like this. To quantify the absolute abundance of every unique TCRbeta CDR3 region, sequences were collapsed and filtered. T cell fraction was estimated by normalizing TCRbeta template counts to usable DNA, which was measured by amplifying reference genes present in all nucleated cells. Repertoire TCRs were annotated as SARS-CoV-2-specific by exact matching of V gene, CDR3 amino acid sequence and J gene to a known reactive TCR set. The reference SARS-CoV-2 TCR set was obtained from MIRA and was filtered for enrichment in COVID-19-positive ImmuneCODE repertoires, whereby public or cross-reactive TCRs were removed. Based on the MIRA antigens, annotated TCRs were further analysed at the level of specific ORF or position within ORF. Breadth was defined as the number of annotated unique rearrangements divided by the total number of unique productive rearrangements, and depth was defined as the summed frequency of the annotated unique rearrangements. TCR breadth was compared between groups using two-sided Wilcoxon rank-sum tests. TCRdb took this table from immuneACCESS and kept in-frame rearrangements with V and J called. Such tables lack part of the clones; where checked against another copy, unresolved V genes explain under half of the gap, and the rest is unexplained. V and J calls and clone size are given by that table; D and trimming were obtained from the DNA. This sample gives roughly 400,000 clones in total; about 91% of them show up just once. Jointly, the top ten make up approximately 1.9% of the sample.

The starting material was peripheral blood, obtained in a trial of Ad26.COV2.S vaccine versus placebo. The TCR originated in a person between 18 and 60 years old who received the Ad26.COV2.S COVID-19 vaccine or a placebo.

The CDR3 protein sequence reads: CASSPGPGGRLWANYGYTF. The nucleotides are TGTGCCAGCAGTCCAGGACCCGGGGGGCGGTTGTGGGCTAACTATGGCTACACCTTC. The chain employs TRBV6-6 and TRBJ1-2, with TRBD1 perhaps the D gene, on 6 matching bases. There are 19 amino acids in the CDR3, from cysteine to phenylalanine inclusive. Of the read, only the CDR3 DNA is kept; its 57 bases are in frame from base 1. V loses 5 bases, J loses 0 bases, and the germline ends lie 25 bases apart. CDR1 and CDR2, looked up from the germline V gene (reference sequence), are MNHNY and SVGAGI.